This T cell receptor (beta chain) was sequenced in a study of blood T cell repertoires in COVID-19. The wider study: The cDNA or gDNA used as material had been derived from T cells, B-cell-depleted T cells, or PBMCs.

Clinical histories supplied by participants themselves formed the basis of cohort assignment. In Cohort 3, a recovered donor had either two negative PCRs, clearance, or symptom resolution. As originally analysed: The authors estimated nucleated cell counts from reference gene primer amplification. Libraries were prepared by immunoSEQ multiplex PCR; TCRdb keeps only in-frame clonotypes and omits some of them. That table is the source of V, J and clone size, and D and trimming were worked out from the DNA. Of over 300,000 clones listed, roughly 88% are singletons. CDR3 size: 14 residues. The germline V gene encodes CDR1 SGHVS and CDR2 FQNEAQ. V lost 3 bases, J lost 5 bases, and 6 bases stayed unmatched. This clone appeared a single time.

This receptor was identified in a man aged 25-45 years who had recovered from COVID-19. The rearrangement links TRBV7-8 to TRBJ2-7, with 8 bases matching TRBD1. The sequenced material came from PBMCs or T cells enriched from blood (not recorded which). The CDR3: CASSLGRTGNEQYF. For the CDR3, the DNA is TGTGCCAGCAGCTTGGGCAGGACAGGGAACGAGCAGTACTTC.